These 30 T cell receptor beta chains originate from one sample sequenced in a study of identical twins. TCRdb re-derived calls from the 5' RACE reads in MiXCR, one entry per CDR3 protein. The sample has about 490,000 distinct CDR3 sequences, approximately 16% seen once. Another study also made use of these data, one on yellow fever vaccine responses in identical twins.

Material: CD4+ T cells sorted from blood. The receptors stem from a woman between 18 and 29 years old in good health.

This clonotype was observed a few times. This chain links TRBV5-1 with TRBJ2-1; 10 positions match TRBD2. The V gene's germline CDR1 is SGHRS and CDR2 YFSETQ. V shed 3 bases and J 6 bases; nucleotides not matched to a gene: 3. The CDR3 is made up of 14 amino acids. CDR3 loop: CASSYGTSANEQFF. The CDR3 DNA is TGCGCCAGCAGCTATGGGACTAGCGCCAATGAGCAGTTCTTC. The entire variable domain, with the rest obtained from reference TRBV5-1 and TRBJ2-1, is as follows: KAGVTQTPRYLIKTRGQQVTLSCSPISGHRSVSWYQQTPGQGLQFLFEYFSETQRNKGNFPGRFSGRQFSNSRSEMNVSTLELGDSALYLCASSYGTSANEQFFGPGTRLTVL.

V and J are TRBV7-9 and TRBJ2-1; D unclear. This CDR3 spans 12 amino acids. V dropped 8 bases and J dropped 5 bases, with 10 bases sitting between them. Germline V gene data show CDR1 as SEHNR and CDR2 as FQNEAQ (reference sequence). DNA of the CDR3: TGTGCCAGCGCCCTCGGAAACAATGAGCAGTTCTTC. Amino acid sequence: CASALGNNEQFF.

This clonotype was recorded a few times. The chain joins TRBV6-5 to TRBJ2-2; TRBD2 matches 7 bases. The CDR3 length is 15 residues. V dropped 0 bases and J dropped 4; count of bases not matched to a gene: 2. Germline V CDR1 and CDR2: MNHEY, SVGAGI. The CDR3 reads CASSYSWGGTGELFF. DNA for the CDR3: TGTGCCAGCAGTTACTCGTGGGGGGGCACCGGGGAGCTGTTTTTT.

This clonotype has just a few counts. The chain couples TRBV20-1 to TRBJ2-7; perhaps TRBD2 as D (6 bases). CDR3 length: 14 residues. Germline V gene data show CDR1 as DFQATT and CDR2 as SNEGSKA (reference sequence). The V end was cut by 3 bases, the J end by 0 bases, with 12 bases between. CDR3 region: CSASAGSHSYEQYV. As DNA, the CDR3 is TGCAGTGCTAGTGCGGGATCCCACTCCTACGAGCAGTACGTC.

This clonotype was recorded a few times. The V call is TRBV18, the J call TRBJ2-1, with no clear D. There are 13 residues in the CDR3. Looked up from germline, CDR1 is KGHSH and CDR2 is LQKENI. Trimming stripped 5 bases from V and 3 bases from J, with 8 bases between. CDR3 sequence (DNA): TGTGCCAGCTCATCTAATAACTACAATGAGCAGTTCTTC. It is translated as CASSSNNYNEQFF.

This chain uses TRBV7-2 with TRBJ2-3; D is perhaps TRBD1 or TRBD2 (5 bases each). Trimming shortened V by 1 base and J by 6 bases, and 14 bases separated the two germline ends. The CDR3 has 15 residues. Germline V lookup: CDR1 SGHTA, CDR2 FQGNSA. The chain's CDR3 is CASSLEMPGPDTQYF. The CDR3, as DNA: TGTGCCAGCAGCTTAGAGATGCCGGGGCCGGATACGCAGTATTTT. Filled out from reference TRBV7-2 and TRBJ2-3, the complete variable domain reads GAGVSQSPSNKVTEKGKDVELRCDPISGHTALYWYRQSLGQGLEFLIYFQGNSAPDKSGLPSDRFSAERTGGSVSTLTIQRTQQEDSAVYLCASSLEMPGPDTQYFGPGTRLTVL.

This clonotype has more than one count but fewer than ten. This chain connects TRBV20-1 to TRBJ2-2, with D perhaps TRBD1 or TRBD2 (5 bases each). In germline, CDR1 is DFQATT, CDR2 SNEGSKA (reference sequence). The CDR3 extends over 15 amino acids. V was pared by 1 base and J by 10 bases, with 19 bases between. CDR3 nucleotide sequence: TGCAGTGCTAGAGCCCAACGGGGCCCGGTTGTGGAGCTGTTTTTT. Amino acids: CSARAQRGPVVELFF.

This clonotype was recorded many times. This chain connects TRBV28 to TRBJ2-1, with D unclear. From germline, CDR1 is MDHEN and CDR2 SYDVKM. CDR3 length: 12 residues. Trimming shortened V by 5 bases and J by 7 bases, and 9 bases separated the two germline ends. The CDR3 sequence: CASSLQTNEQFF. Written as DNA, the CDR3 is TGTGCCAGCAGTCTACAGACAAATGAGCAGTTCTTC.

This clonotype was detected a few times. The V call is TRBV29-1, the J call TRBJ1-1, with no clear D. The V end was cut by 4 bases, the J end by 4 bases, with 13 bases between. The V gene's germline CDR1 is SQVTM and CDR2 ANQGSEA. This CDR3 is built from 13 residues. The CDR3 coding sequence is TGCAGCGTTGTTCTGGTAATTGGCACTGAAGCTTTCTTT. Amino acid sequence: CSVVLVIGTEAFF.

This chain links TRBV10-2 with TRBJ2-7; TRBD2 matches 7 bases. Trimming cost V 3 bases and J 2 bases; bases outside gene matches: 7. Germline V gene sequence: CDR1 WSHSY, CDR2 SAAADI. This CDR3 is 15 amino acids long. The CDR3 loop reads CASSDFSSGTYEQYF. For the CDR3, the DNA is TGCGCCAGCAGTGATTTCTCTAGCGGAACCTACGAGCAGTACTTC.

This clonotype was observed a few times. The rearrangement links TRBV5-1 to TRBJ2-1, with TRBD2 matching 12 bases. This CDR3 is 15 amino acids long. Germline V gene lookup returns CDR1 SGHRS and CDR2 YFSETQ. The V segment lost 1 base and the J segment 8 bases; nucleotides outside the gene matches: 4. The CDR3 is CASSLLAGGRDEQFF. DNA of the CDR3: TGCGCCAGCAGCTTGCTAGCGGGAGGGCGGGATGAGCAGTTCTTC.

This clonotype was found a few times. V and J are TRBV7-6 and TRBJ2-1, with 10 bases fitting TRBD2. Germline trimming cut 6 bases from V and 4 bases from J; bases unmatched to any gene: 9. The germline V gene encodes CDR1 SGHVS and CDR2 FNYEAQ. This CDR3 is 16 amino acids long. The DNA of the CDR3 is TGTGCCAGCAGTCTAATGCTAGCGGGGGCTTACAATGAGCAGTTCTTC. This sequence encodes CASSLMLAGAYNEQFF.

The chain links TRBV6-5 to TRBJ1-4; 11 positions match TRBD1. Trimming at V came to 2 bases and at J to 6 bases, leaving 2 bases not matched to a gene. The CDR3 loop spans 15 amino acids. Per germline, CDR1 MNHEY and CDR2 SVGAGI. CDR3 in amino acids: CASSYRGQGDEKLFF. In DNA form, the CDR3 reads TGTGCCAGCAGTTACAGGGGACAGGGGGATGAAAAACTGTTTTTT.

The V and J genes are TRBV12-3 or TRBV12-4 and TRBJ1-2, with a tentative D call TRBD1 (5 bases). This CDR3 comprises 15 residues. The ends were cut back, 3 bases at V and 8 bases at J, with 19 bases in the middle. The CDR3 DNA follows: TGTGCCAGCAGTTTGGCAGGGATCCTTGCGGGCGGCTACACCTTC. Its protein product is CASSLAGILAGGYTF.

This chain links TRBV5-1 with TRBJ1-2, with 7 bases matching TRBD1. Per germline, CDR1 SGHRS and CDR2 YFSETQ. The CDR3 loop spans 14 amino acids. Losses at the gene ends were 4 bases for V and 4 bases for J; bases not matched to a gene: 7. CDR3 nucleotide sequence: TGCGCCAGCAGCCAGACAGGGACCTCCTATGGCTACACCTTC. Translating gives CASSQTGTSYGYTF.

The gene calls are TRBV13 and TRBJ2-1; 14 bases map to TRBD2. The V segment lost 4 bases and the J segment 10 bases; nucleotides outside the gene matches: 6. The CDR3 extends over 15 amino acids. Germline V lookup: CDR1 PRHDT, CDR2 FYEKMQ (reference sequence). This CDR3 reads CASSSGLAGELEQFF. The CDR3 coding sequence is TGTGCCAGCAGCTCGGGACTAGCGGGGGAATTGGAGCAGTTCTTC.

This chain joins TRBV18 and TRBJ2-7; possibly TRBD1 for D (6 bases). This CDR3 region has 13 residues. Looked up from germline, CDR1 is KGHSH and CDR2 is LQKENI. V was clipped by 3 bases and J by 2 bases, with 8 bases between them. Here the CDR3 reads CASSPQGTYEQYF. CDR3 in DNA: TGTGCCAGCTCACCGCAGGGGACCTACGAGCAGTACTTC.

This clonotype was detected only a few times. The genes are TRBV11-2 and TRBJ2-3; 10 bases agree with TRBD2. The CDR3 length is 19 residues. Losses at the gene ends were 4 bases for V and 0 bases for J; bases not matched to a gene: 13. The germline gives CDR1 SGHAT, CDR2 FQNNGV. The CDR3 DNA follows: TGTGCCAGCAGCTCCTGGGAGCTAGCGGGGGAGGAGAGCACAGATACGCAGTATTTT. This sequence encodes CASSSWELAGEESTDTQYF.

The chain has TRBV5-1 and TRBJ2-3, with D possibly matching TRBD2 (5 bases). This CDR3 spans 16 amino acids. V dropped 0 bases and J dropped 2 bases, with 13 bases sitting between them. Germline CDR1 is SGHRS and CDR2 is YFSETQ. CDR3 coding DNA: TGCGCCAGCAGCTTGGGTCGAGCGGTAAACACAGATACGCAGTATTTT. Translation gives CASSLGRAVNTDTQYF.

This chain joins TRBV6-5 and TRBJ2-1, with D perhaps matching TRBD1 or TRBD2 (6 bases each). The CDR3 consists of 14 residues. Germline values: CDR1 MNHEY, CDR2 SVGAGI. The ends were cut back, 4 bases at V and 7 bases at J, with 14 bases in the middle. The CDR3 bases are TGTGCCAGCAGTTCCCGGGGGCCGAGGAATGAGCAGTTCTTC. This sequence encodes CASSSRGPRNEQFF.

This clonotype appeared a few times. The chain is built from TRBV2 and TRBJ1-1; D call uncertain. V lost 2 bases, J lost 2 bases, and 6 bases lay in between. Germline lookup yields CDR1 SNHLY and CDR2 FYNNEI. This CDR3 has 13 amino acids. This CDR3 reads CASSENPNTEAFF. For the CDR3, the DNA is TGTGCCAGCAGTGAAAATCCAAACACTGAAGCTTTCTTT. The full variable domain, its missing parts supplied by reference TRBV2 and TRBJ1-1, is EPEVTQTPSHQVTQMGQEVILRCVPISNHLYFYWYRQILGQKVEFLVSFYNNEISEKSEIFDDQFSVERPDGSNFTLKIRSTKLEDSAMYFCASSENPNTEAFFGQGTRLTVV.

The chain joins TRBV28 to TRBJ2-7; 9 bases are shared with TRBD1. The CDR3 extends over 13 amino acids. J gave up 7 bases and V 11 bases, and 12 bases lay outside the gene matches. Per the germline V gene, CDR1 is MDHEN and CDR2 is SYDVKM. CDR3 region: CAGKKQGAGEQYF. The CDR3 nucleotides are TGTGCCGGCAAAAAACAGGGGGCGGGGGAGCAGTACTTC.

This clonotype was observed a few times. The rearrangement links TRBV12-3 or TRBV12-4 to TRBJ1-2; 7 bases align to TRBD1. Trimming removed 4 bases from V and 4 bases from J; junction bases left unmatched: 6. The CDR3 spans 14 residues. CDR3 sequence reads: CASSWGTASYGYTF. The CDR3 DNA reads TGTGCCAGCAGTTGGGGGACAGCTTCCTATGGCTACACCTTC.

The rearrangement links TRBV6-5 to TRBJ2-5; maybe TRBD1 (6 bases). The V end was cut by 2 bases, the J end by 5 bases, with 18 bases between. The CDR3 spans 16 residues. The germline V gene encodes CDR1 MNHEY and CDR2 SVGAGI. This CDR3 is CASSYVAGEFGETQYF. Here the CDR3 DNA reads TGTGCCAGCAGTTACGTCGCAGGGGAATTTGGGGAGACCCAGTACTTC.

V gene TRBV28 combines with J gene TRBJ2-7; D might be TRBD1 (5 bases). Germline V lookup: CDR1 MDHEN, CDR2 SYDVKM. Trimming took off 8 bases at V and 2 bases at J, with 10 bases between the two ends. The CDR3 has 12 amino acids. The CDR3: CASWTFPYEQYV. CDR3 sequence (DNA): TGTGCCAGCTGGACATTCCCCTACGAGCAGTACGTC.

In this sample, this clonotype turned up a few times. The chain is built from TRBV5-1 and TRBJ2-1; D is unclear. The V gene lost 2 bases and the J gene lost 9 bases, with 21 bases spanning the gap. This CDR3 spans 16 amino acids. Germline CDR1 reads SGHRS; CDR2 reads YFSETQ. DNA of the CDR3: TGCGCCAGCAGCTTTGTGGTTGGTCAGTCGACTGGTGAGCAGTTCTTC. It encodes CASSFVVGQSTGEQFF.

This sequence joins TRBV4-1 and TRBJ2-1, with TRBD1 matching 11 bases. This CDR3 has 15 residues. Germline V lookup: CDR1 MGHRA, CDR2 YSYEKL. V shed 5 bases, J shed 5 bases, and the junction held 5 bases outside the gene matches. As DNA, the CDR3 is TGCGCCAGCAGCTCACCGGGACAGGGGGACAATGAGCAGTTCTTC. Encoded protein: CASSSPGQGDNEQFF.

The table lists this clonotype with a few counts. V and J are TRBV14 and TRBJ1-1; no clear D gene. CDR3 length: 13 residues. The germline V gene has CDR1 SGHDN and CDR2 FVKESK. Trimming took 4 bases from V and 2 from J, leaving 8 bases between them. CDR3 nucleotide sequence: TGTGCCAGCAGCCCGTCCTTAAACACTGAAGCTTTCTTT. Amino acid sequence: CASSPSLNTEAFF. The full variable domain, completed using reference TRBV14 and TRBJ1-1, is EAGVTQFPSHSVIEKGQTVTLRCDPISGHDNLYWYRRVMGKEIKFLLHFVKESKQDESGMPNNRFLAERTGGTYSTLKVQPAELEDSGVYFCASSPSLNTEAFFGQGTRLTVV.

The J gene is TRBJ1-2, the V gene TRBV25-1, with D unresolved. V was cut by 7 bases and J by 0 bases, with 6 bases left in between. The CDR3 has 12 residues. The germline V gene encodes CDR1 MGHDK and CDR2 SYGVNS. The CDR3 DNA sequence: TGTGCCAGCAAAGCGCCTAACTATGGCTACACCTTC. Protein: CASKAPNYGYTF.

A few counts support this clonotype. The V call is TRBV18, the J call TRBJ1-1; no definite D call. Trimming took 8 bases from V and 5 from J, leaving 30 bases between them. The CDR3 length is 18 residues. The V gene's germline CDR1 is KGHSH and CDR2 LQKENI. CDR3 DNA: TGTGCCAGCCATTCACCGGGTTCGGATCTTCGCCAGAGGACTGAAGCTTTCTTT. Translating gives CASHSPGSDLRQRTEAFF. Drawing the rest from reference TRBV18 and TRBJ1-1, the complete variable domain is NAGVMQNPRHLVRRRGQEARLRCSPMKGHSHVYWYRQLPEEGLKFMVYLQKENIIDESGMPKERFSAEFPKEGPSILRIQQVVRGDSAAYFCASHSPGSDLRQRTEAFFGQGTRLTVV.